Below, one T cell receptor (beta chain) is given with its context. Authors' processing steps: Researchers report that nucleated cell counts were estimated from reference gene primer amplification. TCRdb keeps only in-frame clones here, not all; method: immunoSEQ multiplex PCR. The V and J calls and clone size were taken over from that table, and D and trimming were inferred from the DNA. This sample has 120,000 or so clones, with about 91% found just once. These data originate in a study of blood T cell repertoires in COVID-19. About the research overall: Samples came from the United States, Italy and Spain, spanning acute and convalescent COVID-19. PBMCs, B-cell-depleted T cells, or T cells were the source of the cDNA or gDNA that made up the material.

The trim removed 3 bases at V and 11 bases at J, leaving 8 bases unmatched. CDR3 length: 13 amino acids. Germline V lookup: CDR1 LNHNV, CDR2 YYDKDF (reference sequence). V gene TRBV15 combines with J gene TRBJ1-1; 8 bases align to TRBD1. This clonotype was sampled from a woman aged 45-59 years with active or convalescent COVID-19. The material sequenced was peripheral blood. CDR3 bases: TGTGCCACCAGCAGCCGACAGGGGCCTATGGCTTTCTTT. Translation: CATSSRQGPMAFF.